Following are 7 T cell receptor beta chains from one sample sequenced in a study of T cell responses to AZD1222 COVID-19 vaccine (dated by TCRdb to the early 2020s). The library was built by means of the immunoSEQ multiplex PCR assay. TCRdb provides this immuneACCESS table in a form limited to in-frame rearrangements. Some clones are lacking; in checked studies, under half of them reflect an unresolved V gene, and why the rest are absent is not known. This sample lists over 95,000 clones; around nine tenths were detected once. The ten top clones hold less than 15% of the sample. The time point tag for this specimen amounts to: baseline before first vaccination. The source material was peripheral blood, sampled on day 0 of AZD1222 vaccination. These receptors originate from an adult in good health.

V and J are TRBV4-3 and TRBJ2-1; D is unclear. CDR1 and CDR2 from the germline V gene are LGHNA and YSLEER. This CDR3 is 15 amino acids long. V was shortened by 1 base and J by 6 bases, with 13 bases between the two germline ends. The CDR3 sequence is CASSQVIAAPNEQFF. The CDR3 DNA follows: TGCGCCAGCAGCCAAGTTATCGCAGCCCCCAATGAGCAGTTCTTC.

The chain combines TRBV4-2 with TRBJ2-1; no firm D call. Trimming removed 1 base from V and 6 bases from J, with 7 bases in between. CDR3 length: 13 residues. Germline loops: CDR1 LGHNA, CDR2 YNFKEQ. In nucleotides, the CDR3 is TGTGCCAGCAGCCAAGGGCTAGGCAATGAGCAGTTCTTC. The encoded protein is CASSQGLGNEQFF.

The chain recombines TRBV2 with TRBJ2-7, with D possibly matching TRBD2 (6 bases). V was clipped by 7 bases and J by 2 bases, with 9 bases between them. This CDR3 is 12 amino acids long. CDR1 is SNHLY and CDR2 is FYNNEI in the germline V gene. DNA for the CDR3: TGTGCCAGCACGGCGGGACCCTACGAGCAGTACTTC. Its translation: CASTAGPYEQYF.

Notes on this clone: The identical CDR3 is also encoded by other nucleotide sequences in the sample. V gene TRBV30 combines with J gene TRBJ1-5; TRBD1 is a possible D gene (6 bases). Germline-derived CDR1 and CDR2 are GTSNPN and SVGIG (reference sequence). V lost 1 base, J lost 2 bases, and 15 bases lay in between. This CDR3 has 16 residues. The chain's CDR3 is CAWSARGQFGNQPQHF. The DNA for the CDR3 is TGTGCCTGGAGTGCCCGGGGGCAGTTCGGCAATCAGCCCCAGCATTTT.

The chain combines TRBV11-1 with TRBJ2-3; tentative D call: TRBD1 (7 bases). This CDR3 region has 16 residues. Deletions cut 5 bases from V and 6 bases from J, with 21 bases between. Germline V gene data show CDR1 as SGHAT and CDR2 as FQDESV (reference sequence). CDR3 bases: TGTGCCAGCAGCCGACGATCACATTCAGGGGGGGATACGCAGTATTTT. Translated: CASSRRSHSGGDTQYF.

CDR3 sequence reads: CASPLERHRGEQYF. CDR3 coding DNA: TGCGCCAGCCCCCTTGAAAGACACCGGGGGGAGCAGTACTTC. The chain links TRBV4-1 to TRBJ2-7; D may be TRBD2 (6 bases). The germline CDR1 and CDR2 sequences are MGHRA and YSYEKL. The V and J ends lost 8 bases and 7 bases respectively, with 21 bases between them. The CDR3 consists of 14 residues.

J is TRBJ2-3 and V is TRBV5-1, with D possibly being TRBD1 (7 bases). The CDR3 contains 12 residues. Trimming left V 4 bases short and J 6 bases short, with 9 bases between. Germline values: CDR1 SGHRS, CDR2 YFSETQ. CDR3 in DNA: TGCGCCAGCAGCCCAGGGGGGGATACGCAGTATTTT. Residues: CASSPGGDTQYF.